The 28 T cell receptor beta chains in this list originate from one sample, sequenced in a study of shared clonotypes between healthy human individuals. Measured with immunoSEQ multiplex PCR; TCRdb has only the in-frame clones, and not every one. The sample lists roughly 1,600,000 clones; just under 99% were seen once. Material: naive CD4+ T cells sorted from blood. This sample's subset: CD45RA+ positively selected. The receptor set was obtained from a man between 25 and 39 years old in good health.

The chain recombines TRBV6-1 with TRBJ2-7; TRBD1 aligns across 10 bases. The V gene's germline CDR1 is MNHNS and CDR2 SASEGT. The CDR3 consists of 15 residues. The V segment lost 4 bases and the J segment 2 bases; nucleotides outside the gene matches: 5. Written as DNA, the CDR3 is TGTGCCAGCAGTGCGGGACAGGGGATTCCCTACGAGCAGTACTTC. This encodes CASSAGQGIPYEQYF.

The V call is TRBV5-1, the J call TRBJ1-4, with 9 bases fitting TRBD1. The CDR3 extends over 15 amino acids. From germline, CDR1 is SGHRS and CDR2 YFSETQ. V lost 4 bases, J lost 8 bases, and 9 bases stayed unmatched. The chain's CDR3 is CASSPAGQGREKLFF. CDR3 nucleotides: TGCGCCAGCAGCCCGGCGGGACAGGGTCGGGAAAAACTGTTTTTT.

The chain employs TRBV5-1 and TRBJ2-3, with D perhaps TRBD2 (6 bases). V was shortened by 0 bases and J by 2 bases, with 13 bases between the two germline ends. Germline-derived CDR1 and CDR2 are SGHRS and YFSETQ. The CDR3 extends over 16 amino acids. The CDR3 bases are TGCGCCAGCAGCTTGGGACTAGAATTAAACACAGATACGCAGTATTTT. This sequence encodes CASSLGLELNTDTQYF.

CDR3 protein: CASSYRSGTGDHEQYF. Here the CDR3 DNA reads TGTGCCAGCAGTTACCGATCCGGGACAGGGGATCACGAGCAGTACTTC. The chain employs TRBV6-6 and TRBJ2-7; 10 nucleotides agree with TRBD1. There are 16 residues in the CDR3. Trimming took 2 bases from V and 5 from J; bases not matched to a gene: 9. Germline CDR1 is MNHNY and CDR2 is SVGAGI (reference sequence).

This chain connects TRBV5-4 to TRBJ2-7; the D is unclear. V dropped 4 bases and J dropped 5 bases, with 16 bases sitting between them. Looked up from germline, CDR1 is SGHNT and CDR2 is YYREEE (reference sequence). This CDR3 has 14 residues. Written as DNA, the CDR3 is TGTGCCAGCAGCAAACCGGGTGACCAACACGAGCAGTACTTC. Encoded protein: CASSKPGDQHEQYF. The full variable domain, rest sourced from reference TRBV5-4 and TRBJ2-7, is ETGVTQSPTHLIKTRGQQVTLRCSSQSGHNTVSWYQQALGQGPQFIFQYYREEENGRGNFPPRFSGLQFPNYSSELNVNALELDDSALYLCASSKPGDQHEQYFGPGTRLTVT.

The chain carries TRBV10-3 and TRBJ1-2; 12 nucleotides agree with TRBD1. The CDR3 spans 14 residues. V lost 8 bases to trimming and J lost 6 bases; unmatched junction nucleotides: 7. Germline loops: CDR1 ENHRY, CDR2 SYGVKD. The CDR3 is CAIGDRGRLDGYTF. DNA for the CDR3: TGTGCCATCGGGGACAGGGGGCGTTTGGATGGCTACACCTTC.

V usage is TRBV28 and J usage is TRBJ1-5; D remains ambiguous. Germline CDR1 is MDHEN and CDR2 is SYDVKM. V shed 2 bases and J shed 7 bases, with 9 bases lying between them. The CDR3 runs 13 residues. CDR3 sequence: CASSLSRWQPQHF. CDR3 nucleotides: TGTGCCAGCAGTTTAAGCAGGTGGCAGCCCCAGCATTTT.

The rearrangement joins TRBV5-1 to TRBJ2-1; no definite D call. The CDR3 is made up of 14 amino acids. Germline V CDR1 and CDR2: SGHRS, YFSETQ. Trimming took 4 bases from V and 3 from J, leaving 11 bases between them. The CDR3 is CASSPPGIYNEQFF. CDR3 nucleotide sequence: TGCGCCAGCAGCCCCCCTGGGATCTACAATGAGCAGTTCTTC.

CDR3 coding DNA: TGTGCCAGCAGTTCACCGGGACCCCCTTTGGTTTATCAGCCCCAGCATTTT. Protein sequence: CASSSPGPPLVYQPQHF. V usage is TRBV28 and J usage is TRBJ1-5; possible D gene TRBD1, 5 bases. Trimming stripped 4 bases from V and 5 bases from J, with 21 bases between. This CDR3 comprises 17 residues. The V gene's germline CDR1 is MDHEN and CDR2 SYDVKM.

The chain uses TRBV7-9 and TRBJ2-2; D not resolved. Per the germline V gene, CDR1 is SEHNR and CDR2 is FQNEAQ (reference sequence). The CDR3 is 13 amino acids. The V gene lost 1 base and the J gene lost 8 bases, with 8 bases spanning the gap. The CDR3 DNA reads TGTGCCAGCAGCTTAGGGTTGCTGGGGGAGCTGTTTTTT. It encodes CASSLGLLGELFF.

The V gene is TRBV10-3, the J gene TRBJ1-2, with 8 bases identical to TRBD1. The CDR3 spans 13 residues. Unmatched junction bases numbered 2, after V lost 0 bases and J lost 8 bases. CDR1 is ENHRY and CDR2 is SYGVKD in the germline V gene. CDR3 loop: CAISESGQGGYTF. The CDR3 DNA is TGTGCCATCAGTGAGTCAGGACAGGGCGGCTACACCTTC.

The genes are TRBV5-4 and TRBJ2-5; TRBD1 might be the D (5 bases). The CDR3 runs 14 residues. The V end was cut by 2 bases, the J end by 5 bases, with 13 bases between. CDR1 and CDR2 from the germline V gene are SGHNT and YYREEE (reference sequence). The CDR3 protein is CASSLPKGKETQYF. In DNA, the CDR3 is TGTGCCAGCAGCTTACCAAAGGGGAAGGAGACCCAGTACTTC.

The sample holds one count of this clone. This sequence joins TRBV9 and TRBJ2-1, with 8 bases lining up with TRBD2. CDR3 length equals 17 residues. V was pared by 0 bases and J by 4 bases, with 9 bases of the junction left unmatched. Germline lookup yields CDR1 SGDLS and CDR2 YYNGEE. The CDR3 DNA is TGTGCCAGCAGCGTAGAGTCGATAGCGGGAAGGTACAATGAGCAGTTCTTC. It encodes CASSVESIAGRYNEQFF. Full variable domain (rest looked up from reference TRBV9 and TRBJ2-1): DSGVTQTPKHLITATGQRVTLRCSPRSGDLSVYWYQQSLDQGLQFLIQYYNGEERAKGNILERFSAQQFPDLHSELNLSSLELGDSALYFCASSVESIAGRYNEQFFGPGTRLTVL.

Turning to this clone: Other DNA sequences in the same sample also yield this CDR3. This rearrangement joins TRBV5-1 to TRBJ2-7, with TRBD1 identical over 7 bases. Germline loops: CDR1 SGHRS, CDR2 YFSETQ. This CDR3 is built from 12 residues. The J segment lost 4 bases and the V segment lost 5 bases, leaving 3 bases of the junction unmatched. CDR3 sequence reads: CASREGQYEQYF. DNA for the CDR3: TGCGCCAGCAGAGAGGGACAGTACGAGCAGTACTTC.

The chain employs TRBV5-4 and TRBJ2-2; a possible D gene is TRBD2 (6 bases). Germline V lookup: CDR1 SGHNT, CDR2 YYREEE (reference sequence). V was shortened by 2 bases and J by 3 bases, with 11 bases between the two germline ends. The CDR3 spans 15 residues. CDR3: CASSFSAGYTGELFF. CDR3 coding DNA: TGTGCCAGCAGCTTTTCAGCGGGCTACACCGGGGAGCTGTTTTTT.

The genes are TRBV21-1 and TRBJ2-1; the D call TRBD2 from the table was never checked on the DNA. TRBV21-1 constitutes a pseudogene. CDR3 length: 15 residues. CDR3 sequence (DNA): TGTGCCAGCAGCAAAAGGCGGGACTCGTCCAATGAGCAGTTCTTC. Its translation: CASSKRRDSSNEQFF.

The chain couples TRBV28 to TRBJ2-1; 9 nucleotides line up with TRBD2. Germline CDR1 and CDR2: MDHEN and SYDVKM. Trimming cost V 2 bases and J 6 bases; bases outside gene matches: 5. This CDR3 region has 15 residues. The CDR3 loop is CASSLAGGPVNEQFF. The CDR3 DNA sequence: TGTGCCAGCAGTTTAGCGGGAGGGCCGGTCAATGAGCAGTTCTTC.

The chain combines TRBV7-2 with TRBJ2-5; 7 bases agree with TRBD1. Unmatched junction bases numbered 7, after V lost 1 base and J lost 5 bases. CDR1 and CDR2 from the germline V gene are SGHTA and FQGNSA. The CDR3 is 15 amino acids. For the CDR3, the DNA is TGTGCCAGCAGCTTAGGCGACAGGGATTTTGAGACCCAGTACTTC. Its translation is CASSLGDRDFETQYF.

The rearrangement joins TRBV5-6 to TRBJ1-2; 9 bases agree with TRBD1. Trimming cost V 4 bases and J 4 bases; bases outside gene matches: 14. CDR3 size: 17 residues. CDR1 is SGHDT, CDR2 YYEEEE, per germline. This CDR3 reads CASSLRDRVRISYGYTF. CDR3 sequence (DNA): TGTGCCAGCAGCCTCCGGGACAGGGTTAGAATTAGCTATGGCTACACCTTC.

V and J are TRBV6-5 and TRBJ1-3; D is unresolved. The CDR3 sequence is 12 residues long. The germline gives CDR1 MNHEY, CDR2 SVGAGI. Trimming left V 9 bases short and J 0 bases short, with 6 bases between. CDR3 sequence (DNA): TGTGCCAGTCGTGCCTCTGGAAACACCATATATTTT. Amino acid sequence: CASRASGNTIYF.

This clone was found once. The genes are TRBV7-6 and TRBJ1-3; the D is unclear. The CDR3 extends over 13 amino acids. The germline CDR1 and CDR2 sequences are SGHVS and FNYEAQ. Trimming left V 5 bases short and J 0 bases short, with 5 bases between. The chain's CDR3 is CASSPISGNTIYF. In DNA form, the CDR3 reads TGTGCCAGCAGCCCAATCTCTGGAAACACCATATATTTT.

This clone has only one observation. The CDR3 region is CASSLMSLAGGLSYNEQFF. The CDR3 DNA sequence: TGCGCCAGCAGTCTGATGAGTCTAGCGGGAGGGCTTTCCTACAATGAGCAGTTCTTC. This sequence joins TRBV5-1 and TRBJ2-1; 12 nucleotides match TRBD2. The CDR3 runs 19 residues. V trimming: 5 bases; J trimming: 1 base; junction bases outside the gene matches: 13. Per the germline V gene, CDR1 is SGHRS and CDR2 is YFSETQ.

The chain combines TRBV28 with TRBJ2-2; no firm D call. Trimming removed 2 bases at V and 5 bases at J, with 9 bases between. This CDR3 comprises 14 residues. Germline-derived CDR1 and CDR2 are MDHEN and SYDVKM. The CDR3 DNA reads TGTGCCAGCAGTTTACCCCCGCCTACCGGGGAGCTGTTTTTT. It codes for CASSLPPPTGELFF.

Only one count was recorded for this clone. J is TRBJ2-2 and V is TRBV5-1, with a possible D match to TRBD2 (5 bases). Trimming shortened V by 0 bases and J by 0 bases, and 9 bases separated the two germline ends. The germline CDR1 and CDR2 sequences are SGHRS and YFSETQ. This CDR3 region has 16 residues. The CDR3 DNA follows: TGCGCCAGCAGCTTGGTTTCGGGATCGAACACCGGGGAGCTGTTTTTT. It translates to CASSLVSGSNTGELFF. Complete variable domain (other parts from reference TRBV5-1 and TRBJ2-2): KAGVTQTPRYLIKTRGQQVTLSCSPISGHRSVSWYQQTPGQGLQFLFEYFSETQRNKGNFPGRFSGRQFSNSRSEMNVSTLELGDSALYLCASSLVSGSNTGELFFGEGSRLTVL.

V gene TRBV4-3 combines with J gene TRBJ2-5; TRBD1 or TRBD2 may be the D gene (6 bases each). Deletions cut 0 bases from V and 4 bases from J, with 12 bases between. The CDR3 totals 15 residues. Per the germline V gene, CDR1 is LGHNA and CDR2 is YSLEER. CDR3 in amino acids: CASSQDFGGGETQYF. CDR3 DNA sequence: TGCGCCAGCAGCCAAGACTTCGGGGGCGGAGAGACCCAGTACTTC.

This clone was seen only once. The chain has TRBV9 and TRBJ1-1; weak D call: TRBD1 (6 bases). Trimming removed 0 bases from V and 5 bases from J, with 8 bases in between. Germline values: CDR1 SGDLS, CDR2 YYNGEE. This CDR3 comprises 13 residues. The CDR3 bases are TGTGCCAGCAGCGTAGTAGGACAGACTGAAGCTTTCTTT. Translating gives CASSVVGQTEAFF.

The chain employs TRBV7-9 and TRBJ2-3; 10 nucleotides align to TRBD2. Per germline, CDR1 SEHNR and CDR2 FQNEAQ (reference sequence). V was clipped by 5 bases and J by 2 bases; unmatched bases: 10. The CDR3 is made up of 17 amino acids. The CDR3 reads CASSLTRTSGNTDTQYF. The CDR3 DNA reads TGTGCCAGCAGCCTAACGCGGACTAGCGGCAACACAGATACGCAGTATTTT.

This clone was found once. The CDR3 DNA is TGTGCCAGCAGGGGGACTAGCGGACCAGCAGAGACCCAGTACTTC. Translated, it gives CASRGTSGPAETQYF. This sequence joins TRBV2 and TRBJ2-5, with TRBD2 matching over 11 bases. Germline V gives CDR1 SNHLY, CDR2 FYNNEI. The CDR3 is 15 residues long. V was pared by 6 bases and J by 4 bases, with 7 bases of the junction left unmatched. The full variable domain, in which reference TRBV2 and TRBJ2-5 provide the parts outside the CDR3, is EPEVTQTPSHQVTQMGQEVILRCVPISNHLYFYWYRQILGQKVEFLVSFYNNEISEKSEIFDDQFSVERPDGSNFTLKIRSTKLEDSAMYFCASRGTSGPAETQYFGPGTRLLVL.